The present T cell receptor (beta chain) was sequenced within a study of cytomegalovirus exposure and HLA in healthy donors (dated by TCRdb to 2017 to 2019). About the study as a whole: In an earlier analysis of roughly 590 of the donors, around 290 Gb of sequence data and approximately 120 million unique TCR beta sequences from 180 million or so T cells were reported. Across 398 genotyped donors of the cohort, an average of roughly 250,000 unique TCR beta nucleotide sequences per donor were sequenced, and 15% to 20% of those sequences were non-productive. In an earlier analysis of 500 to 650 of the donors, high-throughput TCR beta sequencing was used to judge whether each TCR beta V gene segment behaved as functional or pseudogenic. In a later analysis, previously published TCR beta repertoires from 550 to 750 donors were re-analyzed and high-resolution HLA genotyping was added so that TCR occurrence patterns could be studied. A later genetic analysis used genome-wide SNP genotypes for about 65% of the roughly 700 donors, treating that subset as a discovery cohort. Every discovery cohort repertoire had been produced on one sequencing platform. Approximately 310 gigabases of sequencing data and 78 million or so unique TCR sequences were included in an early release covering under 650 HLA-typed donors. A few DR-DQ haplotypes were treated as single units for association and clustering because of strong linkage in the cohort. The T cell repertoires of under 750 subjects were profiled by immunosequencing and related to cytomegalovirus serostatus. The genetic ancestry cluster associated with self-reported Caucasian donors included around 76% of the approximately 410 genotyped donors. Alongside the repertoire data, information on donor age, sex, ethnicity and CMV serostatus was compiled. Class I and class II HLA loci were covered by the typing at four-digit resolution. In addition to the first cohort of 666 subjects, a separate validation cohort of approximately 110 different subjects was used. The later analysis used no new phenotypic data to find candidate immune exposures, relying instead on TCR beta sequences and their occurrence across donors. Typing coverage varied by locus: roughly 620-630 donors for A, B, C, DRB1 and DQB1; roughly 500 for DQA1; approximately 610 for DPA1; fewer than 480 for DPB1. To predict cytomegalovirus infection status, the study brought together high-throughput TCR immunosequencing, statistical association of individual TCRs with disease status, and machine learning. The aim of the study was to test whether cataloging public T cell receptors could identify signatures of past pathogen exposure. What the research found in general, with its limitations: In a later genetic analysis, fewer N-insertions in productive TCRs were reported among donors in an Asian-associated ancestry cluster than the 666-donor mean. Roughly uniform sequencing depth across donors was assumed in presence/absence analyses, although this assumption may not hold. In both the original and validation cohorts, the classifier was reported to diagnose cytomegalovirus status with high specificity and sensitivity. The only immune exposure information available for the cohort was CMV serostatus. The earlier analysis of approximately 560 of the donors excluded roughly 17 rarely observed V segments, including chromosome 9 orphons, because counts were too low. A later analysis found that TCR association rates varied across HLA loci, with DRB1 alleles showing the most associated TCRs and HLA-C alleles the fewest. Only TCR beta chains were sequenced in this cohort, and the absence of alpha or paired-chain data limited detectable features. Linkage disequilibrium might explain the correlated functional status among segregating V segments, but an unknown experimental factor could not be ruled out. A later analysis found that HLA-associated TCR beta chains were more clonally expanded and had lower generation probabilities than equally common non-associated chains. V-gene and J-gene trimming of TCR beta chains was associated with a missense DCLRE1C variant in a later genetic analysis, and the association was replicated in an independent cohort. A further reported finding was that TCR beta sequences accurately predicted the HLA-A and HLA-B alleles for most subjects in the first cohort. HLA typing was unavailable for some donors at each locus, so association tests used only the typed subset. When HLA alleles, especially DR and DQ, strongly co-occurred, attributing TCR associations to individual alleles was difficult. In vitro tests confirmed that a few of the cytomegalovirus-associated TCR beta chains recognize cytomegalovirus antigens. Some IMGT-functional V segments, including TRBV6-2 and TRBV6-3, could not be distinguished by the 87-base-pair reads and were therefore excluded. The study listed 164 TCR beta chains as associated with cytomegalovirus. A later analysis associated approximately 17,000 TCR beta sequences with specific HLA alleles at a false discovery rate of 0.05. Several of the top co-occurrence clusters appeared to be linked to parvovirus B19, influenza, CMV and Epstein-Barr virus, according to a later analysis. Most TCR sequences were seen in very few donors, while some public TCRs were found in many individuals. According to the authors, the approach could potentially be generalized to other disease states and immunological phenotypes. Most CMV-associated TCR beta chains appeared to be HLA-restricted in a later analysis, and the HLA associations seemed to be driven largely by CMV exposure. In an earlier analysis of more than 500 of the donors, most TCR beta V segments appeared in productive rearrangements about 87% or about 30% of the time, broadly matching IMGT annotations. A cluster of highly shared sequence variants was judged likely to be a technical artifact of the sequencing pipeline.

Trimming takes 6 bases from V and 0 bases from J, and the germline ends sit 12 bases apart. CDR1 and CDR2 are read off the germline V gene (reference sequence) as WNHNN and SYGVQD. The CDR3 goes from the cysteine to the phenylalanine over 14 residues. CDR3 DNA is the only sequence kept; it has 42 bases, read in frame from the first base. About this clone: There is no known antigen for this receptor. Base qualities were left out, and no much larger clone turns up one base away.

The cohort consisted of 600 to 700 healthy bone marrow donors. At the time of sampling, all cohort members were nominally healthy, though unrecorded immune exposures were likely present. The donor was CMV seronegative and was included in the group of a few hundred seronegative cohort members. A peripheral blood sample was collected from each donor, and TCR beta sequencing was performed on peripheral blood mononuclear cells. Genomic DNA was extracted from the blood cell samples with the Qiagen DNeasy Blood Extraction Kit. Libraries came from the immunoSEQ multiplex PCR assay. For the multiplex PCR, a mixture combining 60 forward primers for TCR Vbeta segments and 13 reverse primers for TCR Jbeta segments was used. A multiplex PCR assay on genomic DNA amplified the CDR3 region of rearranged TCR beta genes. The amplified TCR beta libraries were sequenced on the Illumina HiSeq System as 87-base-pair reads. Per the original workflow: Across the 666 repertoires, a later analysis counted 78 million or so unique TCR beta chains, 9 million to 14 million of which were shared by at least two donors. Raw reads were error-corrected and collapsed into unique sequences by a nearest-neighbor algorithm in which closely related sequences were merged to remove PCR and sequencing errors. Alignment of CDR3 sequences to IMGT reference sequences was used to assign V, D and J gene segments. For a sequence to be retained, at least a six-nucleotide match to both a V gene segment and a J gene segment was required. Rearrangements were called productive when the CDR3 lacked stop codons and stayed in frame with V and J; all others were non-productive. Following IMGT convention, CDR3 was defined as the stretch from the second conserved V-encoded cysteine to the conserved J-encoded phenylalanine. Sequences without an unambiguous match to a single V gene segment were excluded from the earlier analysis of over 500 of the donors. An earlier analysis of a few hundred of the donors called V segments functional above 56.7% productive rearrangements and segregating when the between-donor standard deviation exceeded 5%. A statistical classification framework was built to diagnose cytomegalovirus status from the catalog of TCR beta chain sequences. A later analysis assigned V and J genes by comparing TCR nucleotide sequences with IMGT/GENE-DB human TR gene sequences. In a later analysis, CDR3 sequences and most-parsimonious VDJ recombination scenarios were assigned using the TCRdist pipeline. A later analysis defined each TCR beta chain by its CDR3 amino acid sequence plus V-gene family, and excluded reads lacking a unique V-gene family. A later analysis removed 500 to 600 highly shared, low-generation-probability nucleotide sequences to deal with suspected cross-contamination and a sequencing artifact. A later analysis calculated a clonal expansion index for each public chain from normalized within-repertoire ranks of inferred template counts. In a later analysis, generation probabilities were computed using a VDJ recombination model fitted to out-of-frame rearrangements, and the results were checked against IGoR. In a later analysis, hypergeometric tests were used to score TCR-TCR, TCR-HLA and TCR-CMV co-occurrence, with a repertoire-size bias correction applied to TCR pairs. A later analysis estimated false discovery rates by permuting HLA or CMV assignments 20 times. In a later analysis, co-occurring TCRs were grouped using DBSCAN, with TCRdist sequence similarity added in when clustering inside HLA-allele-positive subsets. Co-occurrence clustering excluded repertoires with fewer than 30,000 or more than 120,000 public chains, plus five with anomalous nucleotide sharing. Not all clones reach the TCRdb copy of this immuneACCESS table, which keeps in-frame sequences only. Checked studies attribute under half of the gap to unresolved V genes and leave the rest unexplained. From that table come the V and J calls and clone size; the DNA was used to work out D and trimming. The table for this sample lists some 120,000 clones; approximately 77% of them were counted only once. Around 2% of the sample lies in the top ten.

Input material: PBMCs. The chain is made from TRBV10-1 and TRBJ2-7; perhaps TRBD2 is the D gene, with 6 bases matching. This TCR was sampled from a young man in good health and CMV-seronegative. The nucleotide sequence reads TGCGCCAGCAGGTGGTCGGGGGACTCCTACGAGCAGTACTTC. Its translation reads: CASRWSGDSYEQYF.